The text below deals with one T cell receptor (beta chain). Profiled with immunoSEQ multiplex PCR; TCRdb holds only in-frame clones, not every one. The sample includes approximately 140,000 clones, more than 85% of them seen just once. These data are taken from a study of cytomegalovirus exposure and HLA in healthy donors. This TCR was recovered from a man younger than 30 in good health and CMV-seropositive. Sequencing used PBMCs.

The CDR3 region has the DNA TGTGCCAGCAGTGAATATTGGGGGACAGGGAACGAGCAGTACTTC. Protein sequence: CASSEYWGTGNEQYF. The rearrangement joins TRBV25-1 to TRBJ2-7; 9 bases map to TRBD1. This CDR3 is built from 15 residues. Trimming cost V 0 bases and J 5 bases; bases outside gene matches: 5. From germline, CDR1 is MGHDK and CDR2 SYGVNS.